The sample holds many counts of the clone carrying this TCR beta chain. No antigen is known for it. Having ophthalmopathy, the donors showed moderate-to-severe activity, CAS ≥3 and NOSPECS ≥4, with disease lasting under 3 months. Pregnant or lactating patients and those with other autoimmune diseases or uncontrolled infections were excluded. PBMCs were density-gradient isolated from around 11 ml fresh blood. This sample is part of a study of Graves' ophthalmopathy and Graves' hyperthyroidism. For repertoire sequencing, the TCR beta CDR3 regions were amplified from RNA transcripts. HTBI-primed RT-PCR formed the first round, and a multiplex PCR formed the second. TCRdb re-called the multiplex PCR reads through MiXCR, storing one row per CDR3 protein. The sample contains 340,000 or so distinct CDR3 sequences, roughly 15% of which appear only once. Study-level points and caveats: Most expanded thyroid clonotypes above 0.001 frequency also appeared in blood.

Material: peripheral blood. This TCR came from an adult man with Graves' ophthalmopathy.

The CDR3 is CAWSDYGTEQETQYF. CDR3 nucleotide sequence: TGTGCCTGGAGCGACTACGGGACAGAACAAGAGACCCAGTACTTC. This chain connects TRBV30 to TRBJ2-5; 7 nucleotides line up with TRBD1. This CDR3 is built from 15 residues. The ends lost 3 bases at V and 2 bases at J; junction bases unmatched: 9. Per the germline V gene, CDR1 is GTSNPN and CDR2 is SVGIG (reference sequence).